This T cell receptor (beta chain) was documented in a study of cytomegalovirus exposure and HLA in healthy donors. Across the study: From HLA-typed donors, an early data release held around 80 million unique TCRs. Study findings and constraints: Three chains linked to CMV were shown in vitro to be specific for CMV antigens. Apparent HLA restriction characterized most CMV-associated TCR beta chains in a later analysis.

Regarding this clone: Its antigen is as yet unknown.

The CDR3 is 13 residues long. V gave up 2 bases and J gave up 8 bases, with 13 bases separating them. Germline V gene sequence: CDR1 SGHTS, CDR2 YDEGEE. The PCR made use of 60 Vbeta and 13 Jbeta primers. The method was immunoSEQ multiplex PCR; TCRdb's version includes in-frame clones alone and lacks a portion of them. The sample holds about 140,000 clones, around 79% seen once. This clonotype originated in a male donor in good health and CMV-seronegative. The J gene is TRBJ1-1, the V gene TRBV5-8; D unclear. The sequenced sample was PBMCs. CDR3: CASSLRSPREAFF. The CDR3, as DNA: TGTGCCAGCAGCTTACGGTCCCCACGGGAAGCTTTCTTT.